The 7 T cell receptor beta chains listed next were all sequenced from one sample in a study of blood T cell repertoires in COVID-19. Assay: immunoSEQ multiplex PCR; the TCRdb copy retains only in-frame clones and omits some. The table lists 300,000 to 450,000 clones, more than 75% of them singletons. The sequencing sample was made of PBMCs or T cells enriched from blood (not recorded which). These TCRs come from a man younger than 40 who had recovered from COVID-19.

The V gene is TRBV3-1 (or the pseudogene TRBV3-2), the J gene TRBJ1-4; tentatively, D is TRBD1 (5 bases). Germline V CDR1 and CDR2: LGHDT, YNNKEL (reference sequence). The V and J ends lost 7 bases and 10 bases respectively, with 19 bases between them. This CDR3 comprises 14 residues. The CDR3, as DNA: TGTGCCAGCACTACAGCGGGGGGAGTCGGAAAACTGTTTTTT. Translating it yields CASTTAGGVGKLFF.

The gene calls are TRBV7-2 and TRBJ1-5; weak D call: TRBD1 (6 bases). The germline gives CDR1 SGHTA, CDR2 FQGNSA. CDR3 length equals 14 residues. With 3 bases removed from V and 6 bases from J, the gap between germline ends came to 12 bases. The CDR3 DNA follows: TGTGCCAGCAGCTTGTCACAGGGCGGTCAGCCCCAGCATTTT. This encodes CASSLSQGGQPQHF.

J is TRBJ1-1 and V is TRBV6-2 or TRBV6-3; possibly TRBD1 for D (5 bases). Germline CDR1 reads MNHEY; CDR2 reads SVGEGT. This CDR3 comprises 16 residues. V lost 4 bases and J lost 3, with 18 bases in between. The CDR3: CASSSRTHTLDTEAFF. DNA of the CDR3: TGTGCCAGCAGTTCCAGGACACACACATTGGACACTGAAGCTTTCTTT.

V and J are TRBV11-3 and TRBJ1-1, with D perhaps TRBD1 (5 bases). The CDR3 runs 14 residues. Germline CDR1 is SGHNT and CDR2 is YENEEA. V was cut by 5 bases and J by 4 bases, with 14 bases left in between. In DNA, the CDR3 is TGTGCCAGCAGCCGGAGGGACGAGAGCACTGAAGCTTTCTTT. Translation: CASSRRDESTEAFF.

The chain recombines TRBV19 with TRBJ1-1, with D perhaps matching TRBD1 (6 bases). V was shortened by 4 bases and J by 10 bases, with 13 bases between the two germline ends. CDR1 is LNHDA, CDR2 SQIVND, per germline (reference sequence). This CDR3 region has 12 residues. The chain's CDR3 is CASSTGGSGAFF. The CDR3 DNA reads TGTGCCAGTAGTACTGGGGGCAGCGGAGCTTTCTTT.

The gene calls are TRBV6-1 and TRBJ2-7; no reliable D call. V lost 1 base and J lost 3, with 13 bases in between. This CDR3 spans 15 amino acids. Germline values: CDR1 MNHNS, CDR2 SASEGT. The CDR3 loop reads CASSEGRAINYEQYF. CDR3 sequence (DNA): TGTGCCAGCAGTGAAGGGAGAGCCATTAACTACGAGCAGTACTTC.

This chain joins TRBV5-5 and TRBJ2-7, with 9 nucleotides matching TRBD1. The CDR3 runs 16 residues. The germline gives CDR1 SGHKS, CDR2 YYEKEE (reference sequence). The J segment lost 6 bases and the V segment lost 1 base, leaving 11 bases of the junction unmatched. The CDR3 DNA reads TGTGCCAGCAGCTTGCTCGAGGGACAGGGTGAACTCGAGCAGTACTTC. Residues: CASSLLEGQGELEQYF.